The rows below give T cell receptor beta chains drawn from one sample of a study of shared clonotypes between healthy human individuals. Sequenced by immunoSEQ multiplex PCR; TCRdb stores in-frame clones only, minus some. Of about 2.2 million clones listed, just over 90% were seen once; the top ten hold 1.5% to 2%. The sample was naive CD8+ T cells from PBMCs. Source of these receptors: a man aged 18 to 30 in good health. Some clones in this sample may be carry-over from other donors' samples. The CDR3 runs from the conserved cysteine through the conserved F or W. Each record gives: D gene, V gene, J gene, CDR3 length, clone size, CDR3 DNA, CDR3 protein. The D gene is left open where the match is weak. Part of the rows lack a size; the others show once, few, many or a class for expanded clones.

d_call: TRBD2; v_call: TRBV11-2; j_call: TRBJ2-1; cdr3_length: 16; clone_size: -; cdr3_nt: TGTGCCAGCAGCTTAGGTCTAGCGGACCCCTACAATGAGCAGTTCTTC; cdr3_aa: CASSLGLADPYNEQFF
d_call: -; v_call: TRBV10-3; j_call: TRBJ2-1; cdr3_length: 15; clone_size: -; cdr3_nt: TGTGCCAGCGCGTTGGAGGGGGCAACCTACAATGAGCAGTTCTTC; cdr3_aa: CASALEGATYNEQFF
d_call: -; v_call: TRBV10-2; j_call: TRBJ2-2; cdr3_length: 14; clone_size: -; cdr3_nt: TGCGCCAGCCGGAGTAGCGCCTACACCGGGGAGCTGTTTTTT; cdr3_aa: CASRSSAYTGELFF
d_call: -; v_call: TRBV5-6; j_call: TRBJ1-1; cdr3_length: 15; clone_size: once; cdr3_nt: TGTGCCAGCAGCTTGGGCGAGGCAGTAGTCACTGAAGCTTTCTTT; cdr3_aa: CASSLGEAVVTEAFF
d_call: -; v_call: TRBV7-9; j_call: TRBJ2-1; cdr3_length: 15; clone_size: -; cdr3_nt: TGTGCCAGCAGCTTAGGGCCAGGGACAAACAATGAGCAGTTCTTC; cdr3_aa: CASSLGPGTNNEQFF
d_call: TRBD2; v_call: TRBV29-1; j_call: TRBJ2-4; cdr3_length: 14; clone_size: once; cdr3_nt: TGCAGCGTTGATCCGGGGGGAGCCAAAAACATTCAGTACTTC; cdr3_aa: CSVDPGGAKNIQYF
d_call: -; v_call: TRBV9; j_call: TRBJ1-1; cdr3_length: 15; clone_size: -; cdr3_nt: TGTGCCAGCAGCGCCTGGACACAGCTGAACACTGAAGCTTTCTTT; cdr3_aa: CASSAWTQLNTEAFF
d_call: -; v_call: TRBV12-5; j_call: TRBJ2-1; cdr3_length: 14; clone_size: -; cdr3_nt: TGTGCTAGTGGTTCCGGGAGAGACTCCAATGAGCAGTTCTTC; cdr3_aa: CASGSGRDSNEQFF
d_call: -; v_call: TRBV6-1; j_call: TRBJ2-7; cdr3_length: 14; clone_size: -; cdr3_nt: TGTGCCAGCTCCATCCCCAGGGTAGTAAACGAGCAGTACTTC; cdr3_aa: CASSIPRVVNEQYF
d_call: -; v_call: TRBV29-1; j_call: TRBJ2-7; cdr3_length: 12; clone_size: -; cdr3_nt: TGCAGCGCCCGGGGGCAATACTACGAGCAGTACTTC; cdr3_aa: CSARGQYYEQYF
d_call: TRBD2; v_call: TRBV7-2; j_call: TRBJ2-2; cdr3_length: 15; clone_size: once; cdr3_nt: TGTGCCAGCAGCGGAAGCGGGAGTGGCACCGGGGAGCTGTTTTTT; cdr3_aa: CASSGSGSGTGELFF
d_call: -; v_call: TRBV19; j_call: TRBJ1-1; cdr3_length: 18; clone_size: -; cdr3_nt: TGTGCCAGTAGTTTTAAGGGTAACCGTGGGGGACCGAACACTGAAGCTTTCTTT; cdr3_aa: CASSFKGNRGGPNTEAFF
d_call: TRBD1; v_call: TRBV6-4; j_call: TRBJ2-2; cdr3_length: 15; clone_size: -; cdr3_nt: TGTGCCAGCGTGGGACAGGGAAGTTACACCGGGGAGCTGTTTTTT; cdr3_aa: CASVGQGSYTGELFF
d_call: TRBD2; v_call: TRBV5-4; j_call: TRBJ2-1; cdr3_length: 15; clone_size: -; cdr3_nt: TGTGCCAGCAGCTTAGGGGGACTAGCGAACAATGAGCAGTTCTTC; cdr3_aa: CASSLGGLANNEQFF
d_call: -; v_call: TRBV13; j_call: TRBJ2-4; cdr3_length: 15; clone_size: -; cdr3_nt: TGTGCCAGCAGCTTAGGCCGCGGGGCCAAAAACATTCAGTACTTC; cdr3_aa: CASSLGRGAKNIQYF
d_call: -; v_call: TRBV19; j_call: TRBJ1-5; cdr3_length: 16; clone_size: -; cdr3_nt: TGTGCCAGCACCTACCGGTCCGAACATAGCAATCAGCCCCAGCATTTT; cdr3_aa: CASTYRSEHSNQPQHF
d_call: -; v_call: TRBV10-3; j_call: TRBJ2-7; cdr3_length: 13; clone_size: -; cdr3_nt: TGTGCCATCATCTCCCCGGACAGCGGCGAGCAGTACTTC; cdr3_aa: CAIISPDSGEQYF
d_call: -; v_call: TRBV19; j_call: TRBJ2-7; cdr3_length: 13; clone_size: -; cdr3_nt: TGTGCCAGTACTCGAGGTGACTTTTACGAGCAGTACTTC; cdr3_aa: CASTRGDFYEQYF
d_call: -; v_call: TRBV5-1; j_call: TRBJ2-1; cdr3_length: 13; clone_size: -; cdr3_nt: TGCGCCAGCAGCTTGGGGGCTTCTGGTGAGCAGTTCTTC; cdr3_aa: CASSLGASGEQFF
d_call: TRBD1; v_call: TRBV29-1; j_call: TRBJ2-7; cdr3_length: 13; clone_size: -; cdr3_nt: TGCAGCGTGCGGACAGGGAGGAACTACGAGCAGTACTTC; cdr3_aa: CSVRTGRNYEQYF
d_call: -; v_call: TRBV5-4; j_call: TRBJ2-7; cdr3_length: 16; clone_size: -; cdr3_nt: TGTGCCAGCAGCCCCCTCGGGACCAACTACTCCTACGAGCAGTACTTC; cdr3_aa: CASSPLGTNYSYEQYF
d_call: TRBD1; v_call: TRBV5-1; j_call: TRBJ2-6; cdr3_length: 16; clone_size: -; cdr3_nt: TGCGCCAGCAGCTGGGACAGGACCTCTGGGGCCAACGTCCTGACTTTC; cdr3_aa: CASSWDRTSGANVLTF
d_call: -; v_call: TRBV28; j_call: TRBJ2-3; cdr3_length: 14; clone_size: -; cdr3_nt: TGTGCCAGCAAAACTCACATCGGGTCAGATACGCAGTATTTT; cdr3_aa: CASKTHIGSDTQYF
d_call: -; v_call: TRBV19; j_call: TRBJ2-1; cdr3_length: 13; clone_size: -; cdr3_nt: TGTGCCAGTAGTATAAAAGCCCCCGGTGAGCAGTTCTTC; cdr3_aa: CASSIKAPGEQFF
d_call: -; v_call: TRBV6-6; j_call: TRBJ1-4; cdr3_length: 14; clone_size: -; cdr3_nt: TGTGCCAGCAGTTTAGAGAGGACTAATGAAAAACTGTTTTTT; cdr3_aa: CASSLERTNEKLFF